This entry features one TCR beta chain sequence. Each donor was healthy, and each was a bone marrow donor. This sample was taken from a study of cytomegalovirus exposure and HLA in healthy donors. The study ran its PCR with 60 Vbeta and 13 Jbeta primers. Authors' processing steps: A later analysis tallied roughly 77 million unique TCR beta chains, some 12 million of them shared. Generated by immunoSEQ multiplex PCR, the TCRdb table keeps only in-frame clones and is missing some. From that table come the V and J calls and clone size; the DNA was used to work out D and trimming. The data hold around 120,000 clones, with roughly four fifths observed a single time. This CDR3 contains 15 residues. V was shortened by 3 bases and J by 4 bases, with 15 bases between the two germline ends. Germline V lookup: CDR1 SEHNR, CDR2 FQNEAQ (reference sequence).

The sequence derives from a woman aged 45-60 years in good health and CMV-seronegative. The specimen was PBMCs. J is TRBJ1-2 and V is TRBV7-9; D remains unclear. CDR3 loop: CASSLEPGRGYGYTF. CDR3 nucleotide sequence: TGTGCCAGCAGCTTGGAGCCGGGGAGAGGCTATGGCTACACCTTC.